This T cell receptor (beta chain) was sequenced during a study of CD8 T cells in ankylosing spondylitis. The ends were cut back, 1 base at V and 4 bases at J, with 10 bases in the middle. Germline V gives CDR1 SGHRS, CDR2 YFSETQ. The CDR3 consists of 14 residues. By quantitative 5'-RACE with molecular barcodes, the TCR beta libraries were made. TCRdb independently ran MiXCR on the 5' RACE reads; one entry per CDR3 protein. The sample records 240,000 or so distinct CDR3 sequences, about 10% being singletons. The specimen was blood, either unsorted or a sorted T cell fraction (not recorded which). The V and J genes are TRBV5-1 and TRBJ2-3; D unclear. This sequence originates from a male donor with ankylosing spondylitis or in good health (not recorded which). CDR3 in amino acids: CASSLSAEPDTQYF. The DNA of the CDR3 is TGCGCCAGCAGCTTGAGCGCAGAGCCAGATACGCAGTATTTT.